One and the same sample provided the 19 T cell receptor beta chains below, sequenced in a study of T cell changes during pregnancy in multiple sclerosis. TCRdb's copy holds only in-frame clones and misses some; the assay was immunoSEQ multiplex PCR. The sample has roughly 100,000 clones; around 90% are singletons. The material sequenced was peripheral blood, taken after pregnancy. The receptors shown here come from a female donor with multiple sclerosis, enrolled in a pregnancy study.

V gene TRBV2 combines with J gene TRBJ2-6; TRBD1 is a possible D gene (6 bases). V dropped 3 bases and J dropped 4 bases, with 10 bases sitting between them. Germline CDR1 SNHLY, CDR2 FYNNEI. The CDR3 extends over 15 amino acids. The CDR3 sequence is CASSDQGQGANVLTF. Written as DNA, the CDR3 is TGTGCCAGCAGTGATCAGGGGCAGGGGGCCAACGTCCTGACTTTC.

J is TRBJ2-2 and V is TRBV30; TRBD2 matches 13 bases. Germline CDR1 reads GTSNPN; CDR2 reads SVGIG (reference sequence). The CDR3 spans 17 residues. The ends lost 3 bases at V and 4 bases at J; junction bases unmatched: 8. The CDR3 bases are TGTGCCTGGAGGCCCGGACTAGCGGGGGCCCCCACCGGGGAGCTGTTTTTT. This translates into CAWRPGLAGAPTGELFF.

CDR3 sequence: CASSRDRNYEQYF. CDR3 coding DNA: TGTGCCAGCAGCCGAGACAGAAACTACGAGCAGTACTTC. The rearrangement links TRBV2 to TRBJ2-7; tentative D call: TRBD1 (5 bases). The CDR3 covers 13 residues. Germline values: CDR1 SNHLY, CDR2 FYNNEI. V gave up 6 bases and J gave up 3 bases, with 12 bases separating them.

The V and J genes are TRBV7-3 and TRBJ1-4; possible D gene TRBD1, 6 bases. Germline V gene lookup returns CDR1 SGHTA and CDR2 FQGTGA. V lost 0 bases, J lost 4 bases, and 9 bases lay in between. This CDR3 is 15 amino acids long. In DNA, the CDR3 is TGTGCCAGCAGCTTAACCGCGACAGGTAATGAAAAACTGTTTTTT. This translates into CASSLTATGNEKLFF.

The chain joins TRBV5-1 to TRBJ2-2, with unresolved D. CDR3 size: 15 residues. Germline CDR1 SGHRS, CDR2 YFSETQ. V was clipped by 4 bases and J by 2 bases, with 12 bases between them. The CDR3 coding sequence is TGCGCCAGCAGCGGGTCAGGTTATAACACCGGGGAGCTGTTTTTT. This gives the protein CASSGSGYNTGELFF.

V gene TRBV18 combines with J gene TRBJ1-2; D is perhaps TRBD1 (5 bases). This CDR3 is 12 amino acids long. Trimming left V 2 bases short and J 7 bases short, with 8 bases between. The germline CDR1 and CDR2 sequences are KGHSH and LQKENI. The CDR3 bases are TGTGCCAGCTCACCAGGGGCCGGTGGCTACACCTTC. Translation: CASSPGAGGYTF.

This chain's CDR3 is CARRDRYNEQFF. The CDR3 DNA is TGCGCCAGAAGGGACAGATACAATGAGCAGTTCTTC. The chain uses TRBV5-1 and TRBJ2-1, with 7 bases fitting TRBD1. The V segment lost 8 bases and the J segment 4 bases; nucleotides outside the gene matches: 3. Germline loops: CDR1 SGHRS, CDR2 YFSETQ. This CDR3 spans 12 amino acids.

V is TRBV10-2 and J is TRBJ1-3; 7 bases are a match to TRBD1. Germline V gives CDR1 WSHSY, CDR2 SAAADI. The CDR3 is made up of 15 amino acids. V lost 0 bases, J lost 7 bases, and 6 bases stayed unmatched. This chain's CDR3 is CASSESTRGPNTIYF. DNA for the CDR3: TGCGCCAGCAGTGAGTCGACGAGGGGGCCTAACACCATATATTTT.

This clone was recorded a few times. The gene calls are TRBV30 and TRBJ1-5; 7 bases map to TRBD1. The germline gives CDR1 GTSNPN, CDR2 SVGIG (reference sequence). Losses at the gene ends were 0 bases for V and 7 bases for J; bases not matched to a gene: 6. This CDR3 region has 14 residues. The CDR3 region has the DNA TGTGCCTGGAGTGTTACAGGGGATGAACAGCCCCAGCATTTT. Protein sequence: CAWSVTGDEQPQHF.

CDR3 sequence: CASSSNPGQGGAFF. The CDR3 region has the DNA TGTGCCAGCAGCTCAAACCCGGGACAGGGAGGAGCTTTCTTT. This rearrangement joins TRBV7-9 to TRBJ1-1; 9 nucleotides agree with TRBD1. The junction had 10 bases not matched to a gene; V was cut back by 4 bases and J by 10 bases. Germline CDR1 and CDR2: SEHNR and FQNEAQ (reference sequence). The CDR3 consists of 14 residues.

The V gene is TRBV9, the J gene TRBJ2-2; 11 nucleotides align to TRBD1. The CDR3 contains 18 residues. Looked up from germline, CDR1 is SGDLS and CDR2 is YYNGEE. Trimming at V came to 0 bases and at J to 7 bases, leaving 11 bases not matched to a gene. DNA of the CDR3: TGTGCCAGCAGCGTAGCGGGGGACAGGGGGTCGCGTGGCGGGGAGCTGTTTTTT. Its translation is CASSVAGDRGSRGGELFF.

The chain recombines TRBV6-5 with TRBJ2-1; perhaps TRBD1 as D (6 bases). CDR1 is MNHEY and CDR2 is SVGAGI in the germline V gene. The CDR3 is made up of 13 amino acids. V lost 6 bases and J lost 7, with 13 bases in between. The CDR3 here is CASRMSGVNEQFF. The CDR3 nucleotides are TGTGCCAGCAGGATGTCAGGGGTTAATGAGCAGTTCTTC.

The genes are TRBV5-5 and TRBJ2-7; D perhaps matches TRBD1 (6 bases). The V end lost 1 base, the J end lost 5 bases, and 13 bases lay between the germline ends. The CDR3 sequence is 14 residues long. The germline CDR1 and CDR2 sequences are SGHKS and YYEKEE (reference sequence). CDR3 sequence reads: CASSLQRQVDEQYF. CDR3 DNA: TGTGCCAGCAGCTTGCAGCGACAGGTCGACGAGCAGTACTTC.

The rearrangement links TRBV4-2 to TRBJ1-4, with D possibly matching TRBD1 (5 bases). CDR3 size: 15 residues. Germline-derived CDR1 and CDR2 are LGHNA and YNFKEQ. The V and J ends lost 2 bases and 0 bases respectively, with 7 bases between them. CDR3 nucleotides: TGTGCCAGCAGCCAATTACAGGCAACTAATGAAAAACTGTTTTTT. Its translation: CASSQLQATNEKLFF.

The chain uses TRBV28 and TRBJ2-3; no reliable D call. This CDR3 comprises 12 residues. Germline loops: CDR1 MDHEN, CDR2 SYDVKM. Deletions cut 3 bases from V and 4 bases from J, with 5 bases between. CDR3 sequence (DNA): TGTGCCAGCAGTTTGTTAGCAGATACGCAGTATTTT. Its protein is CASSLLADTQYF.

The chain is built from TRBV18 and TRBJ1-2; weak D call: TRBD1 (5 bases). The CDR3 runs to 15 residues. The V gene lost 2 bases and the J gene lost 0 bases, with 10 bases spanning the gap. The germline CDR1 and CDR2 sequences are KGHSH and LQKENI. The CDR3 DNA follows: TGTGCCAGCTCACCATCCGGGGGGACTAACTATGGCTACACCTTC. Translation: CASSPSGGTNYGYTF.

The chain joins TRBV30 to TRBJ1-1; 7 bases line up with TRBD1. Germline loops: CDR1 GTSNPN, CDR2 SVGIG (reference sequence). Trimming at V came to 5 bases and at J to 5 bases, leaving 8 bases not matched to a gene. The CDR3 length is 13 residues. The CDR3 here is CAWSDRVGTEAFF. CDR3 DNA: TGTGCCTGGTCCGACAGGGTGGGAACTGAAGCTTTCTTT.

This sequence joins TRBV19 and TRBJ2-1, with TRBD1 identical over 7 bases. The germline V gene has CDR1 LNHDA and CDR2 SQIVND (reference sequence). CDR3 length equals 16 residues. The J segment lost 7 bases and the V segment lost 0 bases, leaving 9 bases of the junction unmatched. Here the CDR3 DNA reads TGTGCCAGTAGTATAGAGAGGGCAGGGGGAAGGAATGAGCAGTTCTTC. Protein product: CASSIERAGGRNEQFF.

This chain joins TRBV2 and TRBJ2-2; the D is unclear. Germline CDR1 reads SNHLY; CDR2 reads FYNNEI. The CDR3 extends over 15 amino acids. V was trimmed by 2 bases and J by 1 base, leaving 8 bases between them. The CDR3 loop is CASSEYRMNTGELFF. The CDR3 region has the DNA TGTGCCAGCAGTGAATATCGTATGAACACCGGGGAGCTGTTTTTT.